These 29 T cell receptor beta chains originate from one sample sequenced in a study of blood T cells in healthy people across ages. A second about 7 to 12 cycle PCR used barcoded and J-beta primers. Via MiXCR, TCRdb re-called the 5' RACE reads, giving one row per CDR3 protein. The table lists approximately 730,000 distinct CDR3 sequences, about 55% of them singletons. Sample: blood. The receptors come from an elderly man in good health.

This chain uses TRBV5-1 with TRBJ1-2, with 12 bases that match TRBD1. This CDR3 spans 15 amino acids. Unmatched junction bases numbered 4, after V lost 4 bases and J lost 3 bases. Germline values: CDR1 SGHRS, CDR2 YFSETQ. Here the CDR3 DNA reads TGCGCCAGCAGCCCGGGACAGGGGGCTCACTATGGCTACACCTTC. This codes for CASSPGQGAHYGYTF.

This clonotype occurred a few times. J is TRBJ2-4 and V is TRBV5-1, with D maybe TRBD2 (5 bases). The closer fit of TRBJ2-7 to the DNA end suggests the J call may be wrong. Looked up from germline, CDR1 is SGHRS and CDR2 is YFSETQ. This CDR3 spans 13 amino acids. CDR3 in DNA: TGCGCCAGCAGCCGGACTTCGACCTACGAGCAGTACTTC. Translating gives CASSRTSTYEQYF.

This clonotype was found a few times. V is TRBV4-1 and J is TRBJ2-7; 10 bases align to TRBD2. V trimming: 1 base; J trimming: 4 bases; junction bases outside the gene matches: 7. Looked up from germline, CDR1 is MGHRA and CDR2 is YSYEKL. The CDR3 loop spans 16 amino acids. CDR3 amino acids: CASSQGLGLAVYEQYF. CDR3 in DNA: TGCGCCAGCAGCCAAGGCCTAGGACTAGCGGTTTACGAGCAGTACTTC.

The V and J genes are TRBV6-1 and TRBJ2-1; 8 nucleotides agree with TRBD2. This CDR3 region has 18 residues. Germline values: CDR1 MNHNS, CDR2 SASEGT. The J segment lost 0 bases and the V segment lost 4 bases, leaving 11 bases of the junction unmatched. The CDR3 DNA sequence: TGTGCCAGCAGTGCCCATAGCGGGATGGGGGTCTCCTACAATGAGCAGTTCTTC. Protein sequence: CASSAHSGMGVSYNEQFF.

This chain joins TRBV24-1 and TRBJ2-1; the match to TRBD2 covers 10 bases. V lost 3 bases and J lost 5; bases outside the gene matches: 18. Germline V CDR1 and CDR2: KGHDR, SFDVKD. The CDR3 loop spans 20 amino acids. CDR3 DNA sequence: TGTGCCACCAGTGATCCGAGGCCGGCGGTTGGGCTAGCGGGAGACAATGAGCAGTTCTTC. Translated: CATSDPRPAVGLAGDNEQFF.

This clonotype was observed a few times. The chain couples TRBV6-1 to TRBJ2-3; unclear D gene. This CDR3 region has 14 residues. In germline, CDR1 is MNHNS, CDR2 SASEGT. Trimming left V 6 bases short and J 2 bases short, with 12 bases between. The CDR3 DNA reads as TGTGCCAGCAGGCGCGGTTCCTCCACAGATACGCAGTATTTT. Residues: CASRRGSSTDTQYF.

This clonotype showed up just a few times. V is TRBV28 and J is TRBJ2-4, with a possible D match to TRBD1 (7 bases). The CDR3 is 17 residues long. Germline loops: CDR1 MDHEN, CDR2 SYDVKM. V shed 4 bases and J shed 0 bases, with 16 bases lying between them. The CDR3 protein is CASSSTRQGLAKNIQYF. The CDR3 DNA sequence: TGTGCCAGCAGTTCCACCCGACAGGGACTAGCCAAAAACATTCAGTACTTC. The entire variable domain, with the rest obtained from reference TRBV28 and TRBJ2-4, is as follows: DVKVTQSSRYLVKRTGEKVFLECVQDMDHENMFWYRQDPGLGLRLIYFSYDVKMKEKGDIPEGYSVSREKKERFSLILESASTNQTSMYLCASSSTRQGLAKNIQYFGAGTRLSVL.

This clonotype was counted at least ten times. The rearrangement joins TRBV29-1 to TRBJ2-1, with TRBD2 matching 11 bases. Germline CDR1 SQVTM, CDR2 ANQGSEA. The CDR3 loop spans 14 amino acids. The trim removed 7 bases at V and 9 bases at J, leaving 11 bases unmatched. CDR3 sequence: CSGFLAGGSGEQFF. In nucleotides, the CDR3 is TGCAGCGGTTTCCTAGCGGGAGGATCCGGTGAGCAGTTCTTC.

This clonotype has only a few counts. This sequence joins TRBV6-6 and TRBJ2-1, with 9 bases lining up with TRBD1. CDR1 and CDR2 (germline): MNHNY, SVGAGI (reference sequence). The CDR3 is 13 amino acids. The junction had 7 bases not matched to a gene; V was cut back by 8 bases and J by 8 bases. This chain's CDR3 is CASRDRVTHEQFF. CDR3 coding DNA: TGTGCCAGCCGGGACAGGGTTACCCATGAGCAGTTCTTC.

This clonotype was seen a few times. V gene TRBV12-3 or TRBV12-4 combines with J gene TRBJ2-7, with D perhaps TRBD1 (5 bases). Trimming left V 3 bases short and J 2 bases short, with 11 bases between. This CDR3 contains 14 residues. The DNA of the CDR3 is TGTGCCAGCAGTTTGGGGCCAGGTACCTACGAGCAGTACTTC. This sequence encodes CASSLGPGTYEQYF.

CDR3 amino acids: CASSPDSPGDRYAYF. The CDR3 nucleotides read TGTGCCAGCAGCCCGGACAGCCCGGGGGACAGATACGCGTATTTT. The V gene is TRBV6-5, the J gene TRBJ2-3, with a weak D call TRBD1 (7 bases). Germline assignment: CDR1 MNHEY and CDR2 SVGAGI. V was cut by 6 bases and J by 14 bases, with 27 bases left in between. The CDR3 consists of 15 residues.

The chain carries TRBV3-1 and TRBJ2-3, with 7 bases that match TRBD2. CDR3 length equals 13 residues. Germline V lookup: CDR1 LGHDT, CDR2 YNNKEL (reference sequence). After removal of 9 bases from V and 0 bases from J, the junction contained 3 bases not matched to a gene. CDR3 in amino acids: CASRRESTDTQYF. As DNA, the CDR3 is TGTGCCAGTCGGCGGGAGAGCACAGATACGCAGTATTTT.

This clonotype was observed a handful of times. The V and J genes are TRBV4-2 and TRBJ2-7, with 10 bases aligning to TRBD2. CDR3 length equals 15 residues. V lost 5 bases and J lost 7; bases outside the gene matches: 11. CDR1 and CDR2 from the germline V gene are LGHNA and YNFKEQ. The CDR3 sequence: CASSYLAGDPREQYF. In DNA, the CDR3 is TGTGCCAGCAGCTATCTAGCGGGGGACCCCCGGGAGCAGTACTTC.

This clonotype was seen a few times. The chain combines TRBV29-1 with TRBJ2-3; the D gene is possibly TRBD1 (5 bases). This CDR3 is 14 amino acids long. V lost 1 base and J 4 bases, leaving 12 bases between the germline ends. Germline loops: CDR1 SQVTM, CDR2 ANQGSEA. CDR3: CSVEGTRSADTQYF. The CDR3 DNA is TGCAGCGTTGAAGGGACACGTAGTGCAGATACGCAGTATTTT.

The chain recombines TRBV27 with TRBJ1-6; no definite D call. Trimming stripped 4 bases from V and 0 bases from J, with 10 bases between. CDR3 length: 16 residues. Germline V gene lookup returns CDR1 MNHEY and CDR2 SMNVEV (reference sequence). The CDR3 reads CASSSRRSSYNSPLHF. CDR3 bases: TGTGCCAGCAGTTCCAGGCGAAGCTCCTATAATTCACCCCTCCACTTT.

On this clonotype: Germline is not matched at one junction end, which may reflect a read error. This chain joins TRBV29-1 and TRBJ2-5; D may be TRBD2 (6 bases). The CDR3 sequence is 16 residues long. Looked up from germline, CDR1 is SQVTM and CDR2 is ANQGSEA. CDR3 residues: CSAEGGSGRFVETQYF. DNA for the CDR3: TGCAGCGCTGAAGGAGGGTCAGGGAGGTTTGTTGAGACCCAGTACTTC.

V usage is TRBV6-5 and J usage is TRBJ2-2, with D hard to call. CDR1 is MNHEY, CDR2 SVGAGI, per germline. Trimming stripped 5 bases from V and 2 bases from J, with 12 bases between. The CDR3 sequence is 15 residues long. The DNA of the CDR3 is TGTGCCAGCAGTCGGATGGGGTCCAACACCGGGGAGCTGTTTTTT. As protein: CASSRMGSNTGELFF.

Remarks on this clonotype: Its ends do not fully match the called genes, so a read error is possible. V and J are TRBV2 and TRBJ2-7; 15 bases match TRBD2. CDR1 and CDR2 from the germline V gene are SNHLY and FYNNEI. The CDR3 is 14 amino acids. The CDR3 DNA follows: TGTGCCAGCAGGCGGGGACTAGCGGGAGGCGAGCTGTACTTC. Protein: CASRRGLAGGELYF.

This clonotype was observed a single time. The chain joins TRBV9 to TRBJ1-6, with 7 bases aligning to TRBD1. The germline V gene has CDR1 SGDLS and CDR2 YYNGEE. The CDR3 is 14 amino acids. The ends lost 3 bases at V and 7 bases at J; junction bases unmatched: 4. The CDR3 reads CASSGHRGNSPLHF. The DNA of the CDR3 is TGTGCCAGCAGCGGACACAGGGGAAATTCACCCCTCCACTTT.

The chain employs TRBV18 and TRBJ1-5, with 10 bases lining up with TRBD1. Germline-derived CDR1 and CDR2 are KGHSH and LQKENI. V was clipped by 3 bases and J by 5 bases; unmatched bases: 1. The CDR3 is 14 residues long. The CDR3 bases are TGTGCCAGCTCACCGGGACAGGGGTATCAGCCCCAGCATTTT. Encoded protein: CASSPGQGYQPQHF. The variable domain in full, completed from reference TRBV18 and TRBJ1-5, reads NAGVMQNPRHLVRRRGQEARLRCSPMKGHSHVYWYRQLPEEGLKFMVYLQKENIIDESGMPKERFSAEFPKEGPSILRIQQVVRGDSAAYFCASSPGQGYQPQHFGDGTRLSIL.

The chain is built from TRBV24-1 and TRBJ2-3; 10 nucleotides agree with TRBD2. The ends lost 4 bases at V and 5 bases at J; junction bases unmatched: 20. The CDR3 is made up of 20 amino acids. Germline lookup yields CDR1 KGHDR and CDR2 SFDVKD. The CDR3 DNA sequence: TGTGCCACCAGTGACGACAGCAGGGGTACCCTAGCGGGAGTTGAAGATACGCAGTATTTT. It codes for CATSDDSRGTLAGVEDTQYF.

The chain joins TRBV24-1 to TRBJ2-1; 12 bases match TRBD2. Per the germline V gene, CDR1 is KGHDR and CDR2 is SFDVKD. The trim removed 5 bases at V and 8 bases at J, leaving 6 bases unmatched. The CDR3 spans 15 residues. The CDR3 sequence is CATSVTSGSDDEQFF. In DNA, the CDR3 is TGTGCCACCAGTGTGACTAGCGGGAGCGATGATGAGCAGTTCTTC.

This clonotype came up once. CDR3 sequence: CASSFGGRGGANVLTF. DNA of the CDR3: TGTGCCAGCAGCTTTGGGGGTAGGGGGGGGGCCAACGTCCTGACTTTC. The chain is built from TRBV5-6 and TRBJ2-6; D perhaps matches TRBD1 (6 bases). CDR1 and CDR2 (germline): SGHDT, YYEEEE. Between the trimmed V and J ends, which lost 2 bases and 4 bases, there was a span of 13 bases. This CDR3 has 16 residues.

V usage is TRBV2 and J usage is TRBJ1-2; the D is unclear. CDR1 and CDR2 from the germline V gene are SNHLY and FYNNEI. This CDR3 region has 12 residues. V lost 2 bases and J lost 8, with 9 bases in between. For the CDR3, the DNA is TGTGCCAGCAGTGAAAACACCGGAGGCTACACCTTC. Protein product: CASSENTGGYTF.

The V and J genes are TRBV20-1 and TRBJ2-6, with D possibly being TRBD2 (7 bases). Trimming cost V 6 bases and J 1 base, with 19 bases left between them. Germline values: CDR1 DFQATT, CDR2 SNEGSKA (reference sequence). CDR3 length equals 17 residues. CDR3 nucleotides: TGCAGTGCCGAGGGGGGGAGGTCGAGGTCTGGGGCCAACGTCCTGACTTTC. Translation: CSAEGGRSRSGANVLTF.

This clonotype was observed at least ten times. Since a much larger clone is just one base distant, this may be a read error. V usage is TRBV29-1 and J usage is TRBJ2-7; D perhaps matches TRBD2 (6 bases). The germline V gene encodes CDR1 SQVTM and CDR2 ANQGSEA. The CDR3 has 13 amino acids. V lost 6 bases, J lost 7 bases, and 19 bases lay in between. The CDR3 coding sequence is TGCAGCGTCCCCCCACTAGCTGGATTTGAGCAGTACTTC. It yields the protein CSVPPLAGFEQYF.

The chain is built from TRBV20-1 and TRBJ2-3; TRBD2 aligns across 12 bases. From germline, CDR1 is DFQATT and CDR2 SNEGSKA (reference sequence). V dropped 4 bases and J dropped 4; count of bases not matched to a gene: 6. The length of the CDR3 is 15 residues. The CDR3 coding sequence is TGCAGTGCTACAGGACTAGCGGGGCGATCAGATACGCAGTATTTT. It translates to CSATGLAGRSDTQYF.

This clonotype has a single count. The chain joins TRBV20-1 to TRBJ2-5; D tentatively reads TRBD1 or TRBD2 (5 bases each). CDR3 size: 14 residues. Germline CDR1 DFQATT, CDR2 SNEGSKA (reference sequence). V gave up 6 bases and J gave up 11 bases, with 25 bases separating them. The CDR3 region has the DNA TGCAGTGCCCCTGGGGGACCCCTCTTATTGGAGCAGTACTTC. It is translated as CSAPGGPLLLEQYF.

This clonotype was found a few times. This rearrangement joins TRBV20-1 to TRBJ1-2; unclear D gene. V was trimmed by 0 bases and J by 3 bases, leaving 8 bases between them. Germline V gene lookup returns CDR1 DFQATT and CDR2 SNEGSKA (reference sequence). The CDR3 has 13 residues. The CDR3 DNA reads TGCAGTGCTAGAGATCCGGCAGACTATGGCTACACCTTC. Protein: CSARDPADYGYTF.